This paragraph reports one T cell receptor (beta chain). Its specificity is not known. Coverage ceases 3 residues before the CDR3 finishes, and the germline J gene fills in the end. This entry is derived from a study of T cells in women clearing cervical HPV infection. Points from the study as a whole: Associations may precede or follow infection; HPV-specific or memory T cells were not isolated.

CDR1 is MNHEY and CDR2 is SMNVEV in the germline V gene (reference sequence). This CDR3 contains 15 residues. V shed 8 bases and J shed 7 bases, with 18 bases lying between them. MY09/MY11 PCR detected cervical HPV DNA; dot-blot assigned genotypes. Profiling relied on immunoSEQ multiplex PCR, and the TCRdb table lists in-frame clones only, not all of them. The sample table includes tens of thousands of clones. The chain has TRBV27 and TRBJ1-6; D is possibly TRBD1 (5 bases). Material for sequencing was blood buffy coat. The TCR sequence derives from a woman between 18 and 70 years old with a cervical HPV16 infection that either progressed to CIN3+ or cleared (not recorded which). CDR3 loop: CASANKGHPNSPLHF. The sequenced part of the CDR3 DNA is TGTGCCAGCGCTAACAAAGGACACCCGAATTCACCC.